The entry below gives a single TCR beta chain sequence along with its context. CDR1 is LGHDT and CDR2 is YNNKEL in the germline V gene (reference sequence). Trimming at V came to 4 bases and at J to 1 base, leaving 5 bases not matched to a gene. There are 15 residues in the CDR3. Methods used by the authors: The assay estimated nucleated cells by amplifying reference gene primers. Method: immunoSEQ multiplex PCR; TCRdb's copy keeps in-frame clones and lacks some. V and J calls and clone size are as listed in that table; D and trimming were resolved from the DNA. The table shows 100,000 or so clones, with nearly 95% occurring only once. The data were taken from a study of blood T cell repertoires in COVID-19. Background on the study: The samples span acute and convalescent COVID-19 from the United States, Italy and Spain.

Sequencing was done on a sample of peripheral blood. The rearrangement uses TRBV3-1 (or the pseudogene TRBV3-2) and TRBJ2-3; 7 bases match TRBD2. The receptor comes from a human donor with active COVID-19. The donor label of this sample is uncertain. The CDR3 nucleotides are TGTGCCAGCAGCCGCCGGAGCGGGGGCACAGATACGCAGTATTTT. It is translated as CASSRRSGGTDTQYF.